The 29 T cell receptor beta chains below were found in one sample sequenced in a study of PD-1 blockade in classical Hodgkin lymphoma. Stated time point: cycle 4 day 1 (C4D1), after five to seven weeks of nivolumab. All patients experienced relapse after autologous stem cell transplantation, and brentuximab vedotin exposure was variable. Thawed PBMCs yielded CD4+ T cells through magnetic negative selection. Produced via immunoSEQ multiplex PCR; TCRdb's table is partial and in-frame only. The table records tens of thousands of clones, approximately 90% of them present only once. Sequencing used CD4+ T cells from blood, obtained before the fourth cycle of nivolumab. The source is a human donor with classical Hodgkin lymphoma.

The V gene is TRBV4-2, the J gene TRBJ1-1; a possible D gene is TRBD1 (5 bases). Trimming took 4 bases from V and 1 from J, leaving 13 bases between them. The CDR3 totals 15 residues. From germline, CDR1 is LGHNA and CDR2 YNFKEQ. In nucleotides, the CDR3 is TGTGCCAGCAGCCCCCAGACGGGGGGGAACACTGAAGCTTTCTTT. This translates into CASSPQTGGNTEAFF.

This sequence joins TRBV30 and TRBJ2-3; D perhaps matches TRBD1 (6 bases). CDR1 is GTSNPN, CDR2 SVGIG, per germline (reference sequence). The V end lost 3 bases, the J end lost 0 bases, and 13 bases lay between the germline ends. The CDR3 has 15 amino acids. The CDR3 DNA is TGTGCCTGGAGCCGTGGACAGCCTAGCACAGATACGCAGTATTTT. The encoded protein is CAWSRGQPSTDTQYF.

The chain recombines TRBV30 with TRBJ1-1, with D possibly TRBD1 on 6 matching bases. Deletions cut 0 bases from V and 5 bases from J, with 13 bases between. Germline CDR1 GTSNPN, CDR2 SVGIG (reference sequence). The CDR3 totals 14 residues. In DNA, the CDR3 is TGTGCCTGGAGTGTATGGGGGGGCGGTACTGAAGCTTTCTTT. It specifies CAWSVWGGGTEAFF.

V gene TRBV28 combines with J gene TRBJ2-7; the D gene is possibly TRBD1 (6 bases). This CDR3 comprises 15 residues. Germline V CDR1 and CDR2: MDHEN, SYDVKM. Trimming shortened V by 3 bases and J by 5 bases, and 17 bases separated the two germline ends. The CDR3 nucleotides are TGTGCCAGCAGTTTGTGGGGGCGCAAGAACAACGAGCAGTACTTC. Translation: CASSLWGRKNNEQYF.

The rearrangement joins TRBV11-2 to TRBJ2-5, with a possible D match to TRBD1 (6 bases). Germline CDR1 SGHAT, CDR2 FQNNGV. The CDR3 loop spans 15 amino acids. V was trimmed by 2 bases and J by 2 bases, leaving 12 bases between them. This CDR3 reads CASSLPTGQQETQYF. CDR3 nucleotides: TGTGCCAGCAGCTTACCCACAGGGCAACAAGAGACCCAGTACTTC.

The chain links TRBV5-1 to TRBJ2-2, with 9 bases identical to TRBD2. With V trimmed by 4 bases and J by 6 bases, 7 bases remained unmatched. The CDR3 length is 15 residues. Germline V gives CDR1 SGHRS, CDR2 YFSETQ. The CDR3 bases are TGCGCCAGCAGCAAGGCGGGAGGGCCCGCCGGGGAGCTGTTTTTT. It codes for CASSKAGGPAGELFF.

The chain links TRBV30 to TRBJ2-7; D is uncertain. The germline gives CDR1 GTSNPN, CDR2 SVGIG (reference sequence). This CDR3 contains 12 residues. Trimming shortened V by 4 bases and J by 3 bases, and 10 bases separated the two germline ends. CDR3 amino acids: CAWTTTVYEQYF. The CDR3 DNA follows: TGTGCCTGGACAACCACGGTCTACGAGCAGTACTTC.

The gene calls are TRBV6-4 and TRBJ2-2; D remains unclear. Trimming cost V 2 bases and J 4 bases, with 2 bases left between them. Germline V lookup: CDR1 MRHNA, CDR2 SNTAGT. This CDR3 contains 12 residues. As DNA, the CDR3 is TGTGCCAGCAGTGACATCACCGGGGAGCTGTTTTTT. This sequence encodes CASSDITGELFF.

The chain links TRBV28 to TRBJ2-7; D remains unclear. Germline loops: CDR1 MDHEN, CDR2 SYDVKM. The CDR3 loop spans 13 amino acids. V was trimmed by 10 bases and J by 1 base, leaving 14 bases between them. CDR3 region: CATLRANSYEQYF. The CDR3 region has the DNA TGTGCCACCCTCCGGGCTAATTCCTACGAGCAGTACTTC.

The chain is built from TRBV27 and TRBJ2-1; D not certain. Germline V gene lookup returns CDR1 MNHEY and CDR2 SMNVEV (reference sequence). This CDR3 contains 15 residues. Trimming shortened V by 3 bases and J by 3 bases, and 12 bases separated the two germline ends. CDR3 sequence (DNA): TGTGCCAGCAGTTTTTTGGGGAAGAACTACAATGAGCAGTTCTTC. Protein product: CASSFLGKNYNEQFF.

The CDR3 protein is CASSSTTGTGYGYTF. Written as DNA, the CDR3 is TGTGCCAGCAGCTCAACCACCGGGACAGGGTATGGCTACACCTTC. The rearrangement uses TRBV11-2 and TRBJ1-2; 9 bases align to TRBD1. CDR1 and CDR2 (germline): SGHAT, FQNNGV. V shed 4 bases, J shed 5 bases, and the junction held 8 bases outside the gene matches. The CDR3 runs to 15 residues.

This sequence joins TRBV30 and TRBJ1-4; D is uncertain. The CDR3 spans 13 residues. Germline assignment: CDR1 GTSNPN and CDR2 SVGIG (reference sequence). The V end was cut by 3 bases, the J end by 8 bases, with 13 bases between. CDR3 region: CAWSLFMGEKLFF. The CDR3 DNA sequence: TGTGCCTGGAGCCTTTTCATGGGCGAAAAACTGTTTTTT. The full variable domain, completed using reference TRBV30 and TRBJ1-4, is SQTIHQWPATLVQPVGSPLSLECTVEGTSNPNLYWYRQAAGRGLQLLFYSVGIGQISSEVPQNLSASRPQDRQFILSSKKLLLSDSGFYLCAWSLFMGEKLFFGSGTQLSVL.

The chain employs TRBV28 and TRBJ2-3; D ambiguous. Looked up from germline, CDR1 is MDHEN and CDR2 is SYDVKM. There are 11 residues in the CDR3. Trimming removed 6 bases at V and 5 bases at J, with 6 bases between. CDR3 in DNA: TGTGCCAGCAGGGCTGTAGATACGCAGTATTTT. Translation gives CASRAVDTQYF.

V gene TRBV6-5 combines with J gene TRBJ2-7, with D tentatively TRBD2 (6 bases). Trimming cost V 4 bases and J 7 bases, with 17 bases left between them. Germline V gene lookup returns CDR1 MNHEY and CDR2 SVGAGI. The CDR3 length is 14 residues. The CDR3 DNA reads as TGTGCCAGCAGTTCCCTGACTAGTCAGGGTGAGCAGTACTTC. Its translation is CASSSLTSQGEQYF.

CDR3 sequence reads: CASSSPYMNTEAFF. CDR3 in DNA: TGTGCCAGCAGCTCCCCCTACATGAACACTGAAGCTTTCTTT. The J gene is TRBJ1-1, the V gene TRBV11-2; D remains ambiguous. This CDR3 comprises 14 residues. Germline CDR1 and CDR2: SGHAT and FQNNGV. V was clipped by 4 bases and J by 0 bases, with 9 bases between them.

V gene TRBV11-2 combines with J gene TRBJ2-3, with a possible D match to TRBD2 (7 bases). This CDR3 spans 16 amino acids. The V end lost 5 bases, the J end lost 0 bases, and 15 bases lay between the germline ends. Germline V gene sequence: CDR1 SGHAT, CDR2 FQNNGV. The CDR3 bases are TGTGCCAGCAGCCTAGGGGGGGCGTTTAGCACAGATACGCAGTATTTT. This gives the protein CASSLGGAFSTDTQYF.

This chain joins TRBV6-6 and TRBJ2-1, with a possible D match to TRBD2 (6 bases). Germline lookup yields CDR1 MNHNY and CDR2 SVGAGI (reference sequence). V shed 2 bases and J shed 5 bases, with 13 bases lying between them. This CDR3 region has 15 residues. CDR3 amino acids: CASSYLGTGNNEQFF. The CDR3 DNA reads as TGTGCCAGCAGTTACCTCGGGACTGGAAACAATGAGCAGTTCTTC.

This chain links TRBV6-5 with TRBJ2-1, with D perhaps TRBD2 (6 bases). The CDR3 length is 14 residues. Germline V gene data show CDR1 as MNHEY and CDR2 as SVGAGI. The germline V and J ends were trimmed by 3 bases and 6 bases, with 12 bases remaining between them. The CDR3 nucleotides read TGTGCCAGCAGTTATCTGGGGGGATCCAATGAGCAGTTCTTC. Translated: CASSYLGGSNEQFF.

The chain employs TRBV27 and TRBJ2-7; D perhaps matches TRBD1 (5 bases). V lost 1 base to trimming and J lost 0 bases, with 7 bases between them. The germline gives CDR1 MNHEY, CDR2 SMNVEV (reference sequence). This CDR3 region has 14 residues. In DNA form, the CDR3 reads TGTGCCAGCAGTTTATACCAGGGCTCCTACGAGCAGTACTTC. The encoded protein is CASSLYQGSYEQYF.

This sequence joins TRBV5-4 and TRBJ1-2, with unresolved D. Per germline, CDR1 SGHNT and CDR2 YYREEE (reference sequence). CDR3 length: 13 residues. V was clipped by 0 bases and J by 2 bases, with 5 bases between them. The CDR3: CASSLDQNYGYTF. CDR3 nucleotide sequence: TGTGCCAGCAGCTTGGACCAAAACTATGGCTACACCTTC.

The CDR3 bases are TGTGCCACCACGGGACATATTTTTCGGACGCGAGGGAGCAATCAGCCCCAGCATTTT. This gives the protein CATTGHIFRTRGSNQPQHF. V and J are TRBV15 and TRBJ1-5; TRBD1 might be the D (6 bases). Germline loops: CDR1 LNHNV, CDR2 YYDKDF (reference sequence). The CDR3 is 19 residues long. V gave up 7 bases and J gave up 1 base, with 26 bases separating them.

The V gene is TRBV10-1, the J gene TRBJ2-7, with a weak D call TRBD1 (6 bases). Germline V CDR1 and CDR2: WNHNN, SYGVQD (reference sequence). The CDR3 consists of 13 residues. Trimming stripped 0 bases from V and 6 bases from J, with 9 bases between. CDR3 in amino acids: CASSESGRGEQYF. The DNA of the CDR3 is TGCGCCAGCAGTGAGTCTGGCAGGGGCGAGCAGTACTTC.

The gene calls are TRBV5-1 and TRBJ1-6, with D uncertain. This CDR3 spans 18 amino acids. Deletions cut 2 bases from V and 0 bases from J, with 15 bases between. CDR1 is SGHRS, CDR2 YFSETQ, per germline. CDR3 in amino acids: CASSFVRGLSSYNSPLHF. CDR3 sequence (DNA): TGCGCCAGCAGCTTCGTTAGAGGACTTAGCTCCTATAATTCACCCCTCCACTTT.

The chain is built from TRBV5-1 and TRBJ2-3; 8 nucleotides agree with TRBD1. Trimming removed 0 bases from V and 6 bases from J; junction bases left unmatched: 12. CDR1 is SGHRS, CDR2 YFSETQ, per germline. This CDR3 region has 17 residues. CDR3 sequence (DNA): TGCGCCAGCAGCTTGGTTCGCATGCCAGGGGGCGCGGATACGCAGTATTTT. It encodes CASSLVRMPGGADTQYF. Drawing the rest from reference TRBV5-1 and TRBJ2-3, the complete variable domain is KAGVTQTPRYLIKTRGQQVTLSCSPISGHRSVSWYQQTPGQGLQFLFEYFSETQRNKGNFPGRFSGRQFSNSRSEMNVSTLELGDSALYLCASSLVRMPGGADTQYFGPGTRLTVL.

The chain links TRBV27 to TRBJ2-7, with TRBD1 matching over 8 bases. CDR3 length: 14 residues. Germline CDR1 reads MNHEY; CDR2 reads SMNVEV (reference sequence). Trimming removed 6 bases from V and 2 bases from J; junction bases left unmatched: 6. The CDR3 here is CASSRQGSPYEQYF. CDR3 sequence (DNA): TGTGCCAGCAGCCGACAGGGGAGTCCCTACGAGCAGTACTTC.

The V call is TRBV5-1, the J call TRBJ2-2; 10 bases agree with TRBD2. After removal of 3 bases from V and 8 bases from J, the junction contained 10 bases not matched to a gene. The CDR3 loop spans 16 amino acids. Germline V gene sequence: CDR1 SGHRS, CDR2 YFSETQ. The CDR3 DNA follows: TGCGCCAGCAGCTCTAGCGGGAGCGGGCGTGAGGGGGAGCTGTTTTTT. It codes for CASSSSGSGREGELFF.

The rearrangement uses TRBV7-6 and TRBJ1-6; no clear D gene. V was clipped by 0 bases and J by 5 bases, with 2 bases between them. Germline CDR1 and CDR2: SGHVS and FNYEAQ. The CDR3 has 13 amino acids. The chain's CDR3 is CASSLADNSPLHF. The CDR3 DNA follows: TGTGCCAGCAGCTTAGCGGATAATTCACCCCTCCACTTT.

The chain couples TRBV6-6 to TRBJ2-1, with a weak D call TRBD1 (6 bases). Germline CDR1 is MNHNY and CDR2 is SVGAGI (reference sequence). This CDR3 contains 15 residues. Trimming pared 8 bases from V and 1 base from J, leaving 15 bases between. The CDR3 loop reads CASLGNRESYNEQFF. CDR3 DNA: TGTGCCAGCCTGGGCAACAGGGAATCCTACAATGAGCAGTTCTTC.

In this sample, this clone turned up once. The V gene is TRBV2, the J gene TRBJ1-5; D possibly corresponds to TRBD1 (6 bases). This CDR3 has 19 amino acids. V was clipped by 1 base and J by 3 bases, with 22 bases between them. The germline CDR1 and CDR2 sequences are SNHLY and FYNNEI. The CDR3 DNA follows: TGTGCCAGCAGTGAAGTAGGGGGGGGCCCCCCTTCTTTCAATCAGCCCCAGCATTTT. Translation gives CASSEVGGGPPSFNQPQHF.